This T cell receptor beta chain came from a study of blood T cell repertoires in COVID-19. The wider study: PBMCs, B-cell-depleted T cells, or T cells were the source of the cDNA or gDNA that made up the material.

V was clipped by 6 bases and J by 5 bases; unmatched bases: 11. Germline lookup yields CDR1 SEHNR and CDR2 FQNEAQ (reference sequence). The CDR3 is 15 amino acids. The method was immunoSEQ multiplex PCR; TCRdb's version includes in-frame clones alone and lacks a portion of them. The sample includes hundreds of thousands of clones, 70% to 90% seen only once; the top ten take 1.4%. This sequence joins TRBV7-9 and TRBJ2-5; TRBD1 agrees at 8 bases. The sample taken for sequencing was peripheral blood. The source is a woman in her twenties or thirties with active or convalescent COVID-19. The chain's CDR3 is CASSQGAGGVETQYF. The CDR3, as DNA: TGTGCCAGCAGTCAGGGGGCAGGCGGTGTGGAGACCCAGTACTTC.